This paragraph reports one T cell receptor (beta chain). The sample originates from a study of high-grade serous ovarian cancer treatment subgroups. Generated by immunoSEQ multiplex PCR, the TCRdb table keeps only in-frame clones and is missing some. Of approximately 6,200 clones in the sample, 79% were seen once. The tumor samples were collected prior to definitive surgery or chemotherapy. In germline, CDR1 is SGHVS, CDR2 FQNEAQ. The ends were cut back, 6 bases at V and 0 bases at J, with 11 bases in the middle. The CDR3 extends over 14 amino acids. The source material was tumor tissue. The V call is TRBV7-8, the J call TRBJ1-1; a weak D match, TRBD1 (6 bases). This receptor was taken from a human donor with high-grade serous ovarian cancer. The CDR3 nucleotides read TGTGCCAGCAGTCAACAGGGAATGAACACTGAAGCTTTCTTT. This translates into CASSQQGMNTEAFF.